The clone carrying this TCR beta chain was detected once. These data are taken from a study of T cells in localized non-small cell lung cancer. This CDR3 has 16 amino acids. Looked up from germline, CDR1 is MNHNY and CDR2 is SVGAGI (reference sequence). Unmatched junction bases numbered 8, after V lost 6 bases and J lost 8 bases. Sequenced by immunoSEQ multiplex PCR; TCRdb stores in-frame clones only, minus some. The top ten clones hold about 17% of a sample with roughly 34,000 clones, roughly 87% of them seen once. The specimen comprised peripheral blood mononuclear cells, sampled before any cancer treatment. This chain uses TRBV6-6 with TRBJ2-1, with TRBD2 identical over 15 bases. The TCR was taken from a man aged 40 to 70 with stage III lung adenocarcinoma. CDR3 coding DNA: TGTGCCAGCAGCCGGACTAGCGGGGGGGATAGGTATGAGCAGTTCTTC. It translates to CASSRTSGGDRYEQFF.